Shown below are 32 T cell receptor beta chains from a single sample sequenced in a study of blood T cell repertoires in COVID-19. Data came from immunoSEQ multiplex PCR; TCRdb stores just in-frame clones and leaves some out. Among about 11,000 clones listed, roughly 80% were seen once. Specimen: peripheral blood. These receptors were taken from a human donor in a cohort sampled during active COVID-19.

The CDR3 region is CASFHDRKGDTQYF. CDR3 nucleotide sequence: TGTGCCAGCTTCCATGACAGGAAGGGGGATACGCAGTATTTT. The rearrangement joins TRBV18 to TRBJ2-3; a possible D gene is TRBD1 (6 bases). This CDR3 is 14 amino acids long. Germline assignment: CDR1 KGHSH and CDR2 LQKENI. V was shortened by 7 bases and J by 6 bases, with 17 bases between the two germline ends. The full variable domain, its missing parts supplied by reference TRBV18 and TRBJ2-3, is NAGVMQNPRHLVRRRGQEARLRCSPMKGHSHVYWYRQLPEEGLKFMVYLQKENIIDESGMPKERFSAEFPKEGPSILRIQQVVRGDSAAYFCASFHDRKGDTQYFGPGTRLTVL.

The gene calls are TRBV9 and TRBJ2-7; 16 positions match TRBD2. Trimming took 0 bases from V and 0 from J; bases not matched to a gene: 6. The length of the CDR3 is 19 residues. CDR1 is SGDLS, CDR2 YYNGEE, per germline. CDR3 nucleotide sequence: TGTGCCAGCAGCGTAGGGCCGGGACTAGCGGGAGGGAGCTCCTACGAGCAGTACTTC. Amino acids: CASSVGPGLAGGSSYEQYF. The full variable domain, its missing parts supplied by reference TRBV9 and TRBJ2-7, is DSGVTQTPKHLITATGQRVTLRCSPRSGDLSVYWYQQSLDQGLQFLIQYYNGEERAKGNILERFSAQQFPDLHSELNLSSLELGDSALYFCASSVGPGLAGGSSYEQYFGPGTRLTVT.

The chain recombines TRBV5-8 with TRBJ1-2; D is uncertain. Trimming took 0 bases from V and 0 from J, leaving 12 bases between them. The CDR3 is made up of 16 amino acids. In germline, CDR1 is SGHTS, CDR2 YDEGEE. This CDR3 reads CASSLDAGYSNYGYTF. DNA of the CDR3: TGTGCCAGCAGCTTGGACGCGGGTTATTCTAACTATGGCTACACCTTC.

In the case of this clone: This specimen includes other DNA sequences encoding the same CDR3. The V call is TRBV2, the J call TRBJ2-6; tentatively, D is TRBD1 (6 bases). From germline, CDR1 is SNHLY and CDR2 FYNNEI. Trimming left V 0 bases short and J 4 bases short, with 7 bases between. CDR3 length: 15 amino acids. CDR3 sequence: CASSEAGAGANVLTF. CDR3 DNA: TGTGCCAGCAGTGAAGCGGGGGCCGGGGCCAACGTCCTGACTTTC.

This chain uses TRBV7-9 with TRBJ2-3; TRBD2 might be the D (7 bases). Germline V gene lookup returns CDR1 SEHNR and CDR2 FQNEAQ (reference sequence). The CDR3 is 14 residues long. V lost 8 bases and J 8 bases, leaving 20 bases between the germline ends. The CDR3 DNA is TGTGCCAGCCTCAGACTAGCCCCAGGGGTTACGCAGTATTTT. It is translated as CASLRLAPGVTQYF.

This chain joins TRBV30 and TRBJ2-7; D ambiguous. Germline CDR1 and CDR2: GTSNPN and SVGIG (reference sequence). The CDR3 has 12 residues. Trimming left V 4 bases short and J 2 bases short, with 9 bases between. CDR3 nucleotide sequence: TGTGCCTGGAAATCGGGTGCCTACGAGCAGTACTTC. Translation: CAWKSGAYEQYF.

The rearrangement uses TRBV3-1 (or the pseudogene TRBV3-2) and TRBJ1-6, with a possible D match to TRBD1 (5 bases). CDR1 and CDR2 from the germline V gene are LGHDT and YNNKEL (reference sequence). Trimming removed 1 base at V and 7 bases at J, with 11 bases between. The CDR3 sequence is 15 residues long. The CDR3 region has the DNA TGTGCCAGCAGCCAAGGTCGGGGGTTGAATTCACCCCTCCACTTT. Its protein product is CASSQGRGLNSPLHF.

This chain links TRBV5-6 with TRBJ2-1; TRBD2 matches 12 bases. V lost 4 bases and J lost 7; bases outside the gene matches: 9. The CDR3 covers 16 residues. Germline V CDR1 and CDR2: SGHDT, YYEEEE. The CDR3 DNA reads as TGTGCCAGCAGCACTACGACTAGCGGGAGTATTAATGAGCAGTTCTTC. This codes for CASSTTTSGSINEQFF.

The V call is TRBV4-1, the J call TRBJ2-1, with 9 bases lining up with TRBD1. The CDR3 loop spans 15 amino acids. CDR1 and CDR2 from the germline V gene are MGHRA and YSYEKL. Germline trimming cut 1 base from V and 10 bases from J; bases unmatched to any gene: 8. CDR3 amino acids: CASSQAGTGYHEQFF. In nucleotides, the CDR3 is TGCGCCAGCAGCCAAGCTGGGACAGGGTATCACGAGCAGTTCTTC.

The gene calls are TRBV10-3 and TRBJ1-6; 7 nucleotides match TRBD1. Germline loops: CDR1 ENHRY, CDR2 SYGVKD. The CDR3 runs 16 residues. Losses at the gene ends were 2 bases for V and 3 bases for J; bases not matched to a gene: 4. CDR3 in DNA: TGTGCCATCAGTGAGCCCAGGGGGAGCTATAATTCACCCCTCCACTTT. Protein sequence: CAISEPRGSYNSPLHF.

This chain links TRBV6-5 with TRBJ1-5; D gene uncertain. Germline V CDR1 and CDR2: MNHEY, SVGAGI. The CDR3 sequence is 13 residues long. Trimming took off 6 bases at V and 6 bases at J, with 12 bases between the two ends. CDR3 region: CASRDGLGQPQHF. CDR3 sequence (DNA): TGTGCCAGCAGGGATGGACTGGGTCAGCCCCAGCATTTT.

This clone was detected a few times. This same CDR3 is encoded by further DNA sequences in the sample. The V gene is TRBV29-1, the J gene TRBJ2-2; the match to TRBD1 covers 8 bases. This CDR3 has 12 amino acids. The V segment lost 5 bases and the J segment 4 bases; nucleotides outside the gene matches: 0. CDR1 and CDR2 from the germline V gene are SQVTM and ANQGSEA. The CDR3 DNA reads as TGCAGCGTTACAGGGGGCACCGGGGAGCTGTTTTTT. Translated, it gives CSVTGGTGELFF.

This chain connects TRBV28 to TRBJ2-1; 14 bases fit TRBD2. The CDR3 is made up of 15 amino acids. Germline V gives CDR1 MDHEN, CDR2 SYDVKM. V was pared by 8 bases and J by 7 bases, with 7 bases of the junction left unmatched. This chain's CDR3 is CASLLGTSGSNEQFF. The CDR3 DNA is TGTGCCAGCCTTTTAGGGACTAGCGGGAGTAATGAGCAGTTCTTC.

CDR3 amino acids: CASSLVASGELFF. The CDR3 DNA sequence: TGTGCCAGCAGCTTAGTAGCGTCCGGGGAGCTGTTTTTT. The V gene is TRBV7-9, the J gene TRBJ2-2; possible D gene TRBD2, 5 bases. V was shortened by 1 base and J by 6 bases, with 6 bases between the two germline ends. Germline V CDR1 and CDR2: SEHNR, FQNEAQ (reference sequence). The CDR3 loop spans 13 amino acids.

The chain is built from TRBV10-3 and TRBJ1-1; TRBD1 matches 9 bases. This CDR3 has 15 residues. Germline trimming cut 6 bases from V and 2 bases from J; bases unmatched to any gene: 7. The germline CDR1 and CDR2 sequences are ENHRY and SYGVKD. This CDR3 reads CAIRSEQGANTEAFF. In DNA form, the CDR3 reads TGTGCCATCAGATCCGAACAGGGGGCCAACACTGAAGCTTTCTTT.

V is TRBV7-3 and J is TRBJ1-1; 7 bases align to TRBD1. Looked up from germline, CDR1 is SGHTA and CDR2 is FQGTGA. CDR3 length: 15 amino acids. The V gene end was trimmed by 5 bases and the J gene end by 0 bases; junction bases not matched to a gene: 6. Here the CDR3 DNA reads TGTGCCAGCAGCCCACTGACAGGGTTGAACACTGAAGCTTTCTTT. Protein product: CASSPLTGLNTEAFF.

The chain joins TRBV11-2 to TRBJ2-7, with D possibly TRBD2 on 7 matching bases. Germline CDR1 and CDR2: SGHAT and FQNNGV. The CDR3 is 16 residues long. V lost 1 base and J lost 3, with 16 bases in between. DNA of the CDR3: TGTGCCAGCAGCTTAGCTGGCGGGGGCAGCCACTACGAGCAGTACTTC. Translated: CASSLAGGGSHYEQYF.

The chain joins TRBV4-1 to TRBJ2-3, with 10 bases identical to TRBD2. The CDR3 extends over 16 amino acids. V shed 5 bases, J shed 2 bases, and the junction held 7 bases outside the gene matches. Germline-derived CDR1 and CDR2 are MGHRA and YSYEKL. The CDR3 DNA follows: TGCGCCAGCAGCGTAACCGGGACTAGCGCCACAGATACGCAGTATTTT. It is translated as CASSVTGTSATDTQYF.

On this clone: With a much larger clone just one base away, this may be a read error. The chain couples TRBV2 to TRBJ2-2; 12 bases are a match to TRBD2. Germline CDR1 reads SNHLY; CDR2 reads FYNNEI. The V gene end was trimmed by 4 bases and the J gene end by 6 bases; junction bases not matched to a gene: 6. CDR3 length equals 16 residues. CDR3 sequence: CASSVLAGGGSGELFF. Here the CDR3 DNA reads TGTGCCAGCAGTGTTCTAGCGGGAGGGGGCTCCGGGGAGCTGTTTTTT.

This sequence joins TRBV19 and TRBJ2-7; D gene ambiguous. The V end lost 4 bases, the J end lost 2 bases, and 12 bases lay between the germline ends. In germline, CDR1 is LNHDA, CDR2 SQIVND (reference sequence). The CDR3 runs to 14 residues. CDR3 loop: CASSNPVSPYEQYF. CDR3 coding DNA: TGTGCCAGTAGTAACCCAGTCTCACCCTACGAGCAGTACTTC.

This chain connects TRBV7-9 to TRBJ2-7; 10 nucleotides agree with TRBD1. The V gene's germline CDR1 is SEHNR and CDR2 FQNEAQ (reference sequence). This CDR3 contains 14 residues. J lost 4 bases, V lost 4 bases, and 4 bases had no gene match. The CDR3 region is CASSSTGGRYEQYF. The CDR3 DNA follows: TGTGCCAGCAGCTCGACAGGGGGCAGGTACGAGCAGTACTTC.

This clone was counted a single time. The DNA of the CDR3 is TGTGCCAGCAGTCTCGCCTATTCGGGACAGGGGCGTAATGAGCAGTTCTTC. Translation: CASSLAYSGQGRNEQFF. The V gene is TRBV27, the J gene TRBJ2-1; TRBD1 aligns across 10 bases. The CDR3 contains 17 residues. The germline CDR1 and CDR2 sequences are MNHEY and SMNVEV (reference sequence). The junction had 14 bases not matched to a gene; V was cut back by 5 bases and J by 7 bases.

The chain joins TRBV27 to TRBJ1-1; D perhaps matches TRBD1 (5 bases). The CDR3 sequence is 14 residues long. CDR1 is MNHEY and CDR2 is SMNVEV in the germline V gene (reference sequence). The V end was cut by 5 bases, the J end by 5 bases, with 15 bases between. DNA for the CDR3: TGTGCCAGCAGTGGGGACGGGGGGTGGACTGAAGCTTTCTTT. It yields the protein CASSGDGGWTEAFF.

The V call is TRBV24-1, the J call TRBJ2-2; D is unresolved. The CDR3 totals 14 residues. Trimming cost V 2 bases and J 6 bases, with 9 bases left between them. CDR1 is KGHDR, CDR2 SFDVKD, per germline. CDR3 amino acids: CATSDSSPPGELFF. In nucleotides, the CDR3 is TGTGCCACCAGTGATTCTTCTCCCCCCGGGGAGCTGTTTTTT.

The V gene is TRBV2, the J gene TRBJ2-2; D gene ambiguous. Per germline, CDR1 SNHLY and CDR2 FYNNEI. Trimming removed 6 bases at V and 5 bases at J, with 10 bases between. The CDR3 is made up of 13 amino acids. CDR3 in amino acids: CASRSLSTGELFF. As DNA, the CDR3 is TGTGCCAGCAGAAGCTTGAGTACCGGGGAGCTGTTTTTT. Looking up the rest from reference TRBV2 and TRBJ2-2 gives the full variable domain: EPEVTQTPSHQVTQMGQEVILRCVPISNHLYFYWYRQILGQKVEFLVSFYNNEISEKSEIFDDQFSVERPDGSNFTLKIRSTKLEDSAMYFCASRSLSTGELFFGEGSRLTVL.

V usage is TRBV5-4 and J usage is TRBJ2-3; 9 bases are shared with TRBD2. The CDR3 loop spans 17 amino acids. J gave up 3 bases and V 0 bases, and 8 bases lay outside the gene matches. CDR1 SGHNT and CDR2 YYREEE come from the germline V gene (reference sequence). CDR3 coding DNA: TGTGCCAGCAGCTTGGCGTCGGCGGGAGGGCCAACAGATACGCAGTATTTT. Translating gives CASSLASAGGPTDTQYF.

This clone was seen more than once but under ten times. This chain joins TRBV3-1 (or the pseudogene TRBV3-2) and TRBJ2-2; 8 nucleotides agree with TRBD2. Trimming removed 4 bases from V and 1 base from J; junction bases left unmatched: 5. CDR3 length: 16 amino acids. Per germline, CDR1 LGHDT and CDR2 YNNKEL (reference sequence). The CDR3 DNA is TGTGCCAGCAGCCGAAGCGGGAGTAGGAACACCGGGGAGCTGTTTTTT. Translation gives CASSRSGSRNTGELFF.

This clone was detected only once. The chain couples TRBV15 to TRBJ2-7; a possible D gene is TRBD2 (5 bases). V lost 0 bases and J 7 bases, leaving 10 bases between the germline ends. Germline loops: CDR1 LNHNV, CDR2 YYDKDF (reference sequence). The CDR3 loop spans 13 amino acids. CDR3 nucleotide sequence: TGTGCCACCAGCAGAGACGGGGTGGGAGAGCAGTACTTC. This encodes CATSRDGVGEQYF.

This clone was seen only a few times. The chain joins TRBV5-5 to TRBJ2-1; possibly TRBD1 for D (5 bases). The CDR3 has 12 amino acids. Between the trimmed V and J ends, which lost 4 bases and 9 bases, there was a span of 11 bases. The germline gives CDR1 SGHKS, CDR2 YYEKEE (reference sequence). CDR3 in amino acids: CASSRTIREQFF. CDR3 DNA: TGTGCCAGCAGCAGGACAATCCGTGAGCAGTTCTTC.

This chain connects TRBV19 to TRBJ2-1; 7 positions agree with TRBD1. J lost 3 bases, V lost 5 bases, and 7 bases had no gene match. The CDR3 totals 15 residues. Germline CDR1 reads LNHDA; CDR2 reads SQIVND (reference sequence). The CDR3 reads CASSDPGTDYNEQFF. CDR3 nucleotides: TGTGCCAGTAGTGACCCCGGGACAGACTACAATGAGCAGTTCTTC. The full variable domain, in which reference TRBV19 and TRBJ2-1 provide the parts outside the CDR3, is DGGITQSPKYLFRKEGQNVTLSCEQNLNHDAMYWYRQDPGQGLRLIYYSQIVNDFQKGDIAEGYSVSREKKESFPLTVTSAQKNPTAFYLCASSDPGTDYNEQFFGPGTRLTVL.

The rearrangement links TRBV7-9 to TRBJ2-7; no reliable D call. Germline-derived CDR1 and CDR2 are SEHNR and FQNEAQ (reference sequence). CDR3 length equals 13 residues. The V gene lost 1 base and the J gene lost 2 bases, with 6 bases spanning the gap. CDR3 region: CASSLDSPYEQYF. CDR3 nucleotide sequence: TGTGCCAGCAGCTTAGACAGTCCCTACGAGCAGTACTTC.

The rearrangement joins TRBV5-4 to TRBJ2-5; weak D call: TRBD1 (6 bases). Deletions cut 1 base from V and 5 bases from J, with 9 bases between. Germline CDR1 is SGHNT and CDR2 is YYREEE (reference sequence). This CDR3 region has 13 residues. The CDR3 is CASSLTGTETQYF. As DNA, the CDR3 is TGTGCCAGCAGCTTGACAGGGACGGAGACCCAGTACTTC.